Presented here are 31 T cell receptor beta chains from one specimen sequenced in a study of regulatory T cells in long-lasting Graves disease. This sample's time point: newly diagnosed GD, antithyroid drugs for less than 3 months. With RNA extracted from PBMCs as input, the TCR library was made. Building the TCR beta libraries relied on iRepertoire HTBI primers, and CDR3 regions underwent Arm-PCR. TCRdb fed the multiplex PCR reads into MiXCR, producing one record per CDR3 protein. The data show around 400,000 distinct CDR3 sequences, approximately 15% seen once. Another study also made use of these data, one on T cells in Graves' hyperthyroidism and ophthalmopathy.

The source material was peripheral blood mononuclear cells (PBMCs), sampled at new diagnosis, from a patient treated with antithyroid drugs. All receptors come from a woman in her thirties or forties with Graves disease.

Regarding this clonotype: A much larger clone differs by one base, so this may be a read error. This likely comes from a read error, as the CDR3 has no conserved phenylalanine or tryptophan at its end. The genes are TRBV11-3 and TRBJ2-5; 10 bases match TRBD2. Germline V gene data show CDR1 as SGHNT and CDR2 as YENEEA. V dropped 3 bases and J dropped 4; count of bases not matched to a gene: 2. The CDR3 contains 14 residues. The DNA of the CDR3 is TGTGCCAGCAGCTTGGCTAGCGGGAGAGAGACCCAGTACGTC. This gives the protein CASSLASGRETQYV.

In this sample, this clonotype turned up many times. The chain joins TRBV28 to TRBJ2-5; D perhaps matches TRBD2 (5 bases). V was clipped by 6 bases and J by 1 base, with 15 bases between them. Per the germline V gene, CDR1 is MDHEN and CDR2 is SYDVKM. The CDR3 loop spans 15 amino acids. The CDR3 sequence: CASSTVARLQETQYF. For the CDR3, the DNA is TGTGCCAGCAGCACAGTAGCGAGACTCCAAGAGACCCAGTACTTC.

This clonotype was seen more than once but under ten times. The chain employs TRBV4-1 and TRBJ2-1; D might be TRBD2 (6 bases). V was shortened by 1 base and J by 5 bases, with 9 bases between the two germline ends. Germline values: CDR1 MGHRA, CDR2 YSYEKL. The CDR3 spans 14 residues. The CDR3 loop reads CASSQGSGHNEQFF. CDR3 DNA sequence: TGCGCCAGCAGCCAAGGTAGCGGTCACAATGAGCAGTTCTTC.

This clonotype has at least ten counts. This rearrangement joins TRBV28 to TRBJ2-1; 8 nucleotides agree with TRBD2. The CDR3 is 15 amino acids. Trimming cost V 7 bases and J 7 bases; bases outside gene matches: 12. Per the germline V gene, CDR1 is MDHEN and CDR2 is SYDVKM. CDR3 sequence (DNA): TGTGCCAGCAACCCCACCGGGAGGGCCTGGAATGAGCAGTTCTTC. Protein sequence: CASNPTGRAWNEQFF.

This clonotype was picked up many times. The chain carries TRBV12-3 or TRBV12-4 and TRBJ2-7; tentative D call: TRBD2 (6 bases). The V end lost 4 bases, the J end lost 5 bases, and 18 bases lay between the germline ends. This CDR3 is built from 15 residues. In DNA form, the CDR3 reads TGTGCCAGCAGTTCCTATCAGGGAGGTAGCGACGAGCAGTACTTC. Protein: CASSSYQGGSDEQYF.

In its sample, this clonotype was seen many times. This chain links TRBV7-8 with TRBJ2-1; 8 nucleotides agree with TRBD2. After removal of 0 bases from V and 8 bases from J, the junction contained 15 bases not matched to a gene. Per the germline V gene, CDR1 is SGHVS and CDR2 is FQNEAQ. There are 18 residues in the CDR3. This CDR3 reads CASSLAALAGSFPHEQFF. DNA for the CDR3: TGTGCCAGCAGCTTAGCAGCATTAGCGGGATCTTTTCCACATGAGCAGTTCTTC.

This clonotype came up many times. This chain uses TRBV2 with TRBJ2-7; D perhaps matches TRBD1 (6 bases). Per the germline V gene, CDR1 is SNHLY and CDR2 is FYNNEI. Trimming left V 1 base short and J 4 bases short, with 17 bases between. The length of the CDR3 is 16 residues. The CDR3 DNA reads TGTGCCAGCAGTGAAGTTCCGGGACATGGACAATACGAGCAGTACTTC. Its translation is CASSEVPGHGQYEQYF.

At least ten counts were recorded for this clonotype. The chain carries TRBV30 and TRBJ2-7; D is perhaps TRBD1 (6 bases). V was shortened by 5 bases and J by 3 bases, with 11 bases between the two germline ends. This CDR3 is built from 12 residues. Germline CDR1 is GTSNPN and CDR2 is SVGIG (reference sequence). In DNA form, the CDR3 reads TGTGCCTGGGATGAACAGGGCTACGAGCAGTACTTC. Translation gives CAWDEQGYEQYF. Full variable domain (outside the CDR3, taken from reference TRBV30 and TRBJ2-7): SQTIHQWPATLVQPVGSPLSLECTVEGTSNPNLYWYRQAAGRGLQLLFYSVGIGQISSEVPQNLSASRPQDRQFILSSKKLLLSDSGFYLCAWDEQGYEQYFGPGTRLTVT.

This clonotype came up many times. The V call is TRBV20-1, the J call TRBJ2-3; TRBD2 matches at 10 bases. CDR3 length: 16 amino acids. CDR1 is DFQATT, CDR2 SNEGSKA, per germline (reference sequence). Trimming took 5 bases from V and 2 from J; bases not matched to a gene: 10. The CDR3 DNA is TGCAGTGCTCTTTTAGCGGGAGGCCATTACACAGATACGCAGTATTTT. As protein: CSALLAGGHYTDTQYF.

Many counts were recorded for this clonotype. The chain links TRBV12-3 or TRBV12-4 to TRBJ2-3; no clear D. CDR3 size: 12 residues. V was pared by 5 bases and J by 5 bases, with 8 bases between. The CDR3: CASSTSRDTQYF. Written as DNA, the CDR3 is TGTGCCAGCAGTACATCGAGAGATACGCAGTATTTT.

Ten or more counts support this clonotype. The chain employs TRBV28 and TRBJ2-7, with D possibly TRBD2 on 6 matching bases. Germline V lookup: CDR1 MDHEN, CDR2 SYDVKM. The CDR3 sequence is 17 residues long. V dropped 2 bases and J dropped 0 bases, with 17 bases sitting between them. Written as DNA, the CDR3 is TGTGCCAGCAGTTTAGTGGGAGGAGAGAGGAGCTCCTACGAGCAGTACTTC. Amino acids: CASSLVGGERSSYEQYF.

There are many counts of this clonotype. CDR3 sequence (DNA): TGTGCCAGCAGCCCAGGCCGCGGTCGTATACCTCTCTCTGGGGCCAACGTCCTGACTTTC. Residues: CASSPGRGRIPLSGANVLTF. The chain has TRBV12-3 or TRBV12-4 and TRBJ2-6; D ambiguous. The CDR3 is 20 residues long. The V end lost 6 bases, the J end lost 0 bases, and 24 bases lay between the germline ends.

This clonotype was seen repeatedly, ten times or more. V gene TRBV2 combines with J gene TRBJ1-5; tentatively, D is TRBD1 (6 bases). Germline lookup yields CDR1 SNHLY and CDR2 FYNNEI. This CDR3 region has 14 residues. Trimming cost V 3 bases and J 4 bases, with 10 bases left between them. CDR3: CASSEGARNQPQHF. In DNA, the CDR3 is TGTGCCAGCAGTGAGGGGGCTCGGAATCAGCCCCAGCATTTT.

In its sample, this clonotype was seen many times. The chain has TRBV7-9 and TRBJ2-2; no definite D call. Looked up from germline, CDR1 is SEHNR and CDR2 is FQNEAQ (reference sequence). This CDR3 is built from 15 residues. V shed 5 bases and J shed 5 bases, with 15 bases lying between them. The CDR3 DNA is TGTGCCAGCAGCCACGAGCAGGTGGGGACCGGGGAGCTGTTTTTT. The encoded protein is CASSHEQVGTGELFF.

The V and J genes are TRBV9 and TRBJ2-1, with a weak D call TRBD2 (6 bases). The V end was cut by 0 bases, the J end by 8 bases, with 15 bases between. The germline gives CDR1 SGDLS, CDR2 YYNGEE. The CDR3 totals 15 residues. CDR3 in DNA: TGTGCCAGCAGCGTAGTGTCAGGGAGGTGGGATGAGCAGTTCTTC. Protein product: CASSVVSGRWDEQFF.

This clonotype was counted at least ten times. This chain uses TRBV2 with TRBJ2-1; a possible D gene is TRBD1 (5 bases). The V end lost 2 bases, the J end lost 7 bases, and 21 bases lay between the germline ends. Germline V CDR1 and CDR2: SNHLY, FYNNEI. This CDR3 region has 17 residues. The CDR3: CASSERGALGGRNEQFF. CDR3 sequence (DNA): TGTGCCAGCAGTGAAAGGGGCGCCCTAGGTGGGCGGAATGAGCAGTTCTTC.

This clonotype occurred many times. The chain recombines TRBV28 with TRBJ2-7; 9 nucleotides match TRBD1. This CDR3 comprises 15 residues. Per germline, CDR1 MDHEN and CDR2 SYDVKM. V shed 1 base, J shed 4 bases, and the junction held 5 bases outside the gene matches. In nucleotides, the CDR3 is TGTGCCAGCAGTTTATCAGGGGACAGGGTTTACGAGCAGTACTTC. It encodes CASSLSGDRVYEQYF.

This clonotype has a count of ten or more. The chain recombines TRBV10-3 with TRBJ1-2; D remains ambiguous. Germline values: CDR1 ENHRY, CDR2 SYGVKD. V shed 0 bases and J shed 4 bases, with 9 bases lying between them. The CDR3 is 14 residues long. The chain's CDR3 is CAISESAGGYGYTF. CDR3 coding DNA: TGTGCCATCAGTGAGTCGGCAGGTGGCTATGGCTACACCTTC.

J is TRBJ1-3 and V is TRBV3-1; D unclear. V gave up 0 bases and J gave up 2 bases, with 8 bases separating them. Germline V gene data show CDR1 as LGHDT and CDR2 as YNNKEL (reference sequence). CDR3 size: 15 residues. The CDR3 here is CASSQDRLPGNTIYF. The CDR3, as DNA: TGTGCCAGCAGCCAAGACAGGTTGCCTGGAAACACCATATATTTT.

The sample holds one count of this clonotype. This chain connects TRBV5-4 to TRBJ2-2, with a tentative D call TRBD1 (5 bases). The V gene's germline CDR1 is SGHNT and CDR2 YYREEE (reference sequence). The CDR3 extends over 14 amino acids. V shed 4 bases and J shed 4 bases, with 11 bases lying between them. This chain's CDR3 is CASSPKGATGELFF. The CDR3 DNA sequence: TGTGCCAGCAGCCCGAAAGGGGCCACCGGGGAGCTGTTTTTT.

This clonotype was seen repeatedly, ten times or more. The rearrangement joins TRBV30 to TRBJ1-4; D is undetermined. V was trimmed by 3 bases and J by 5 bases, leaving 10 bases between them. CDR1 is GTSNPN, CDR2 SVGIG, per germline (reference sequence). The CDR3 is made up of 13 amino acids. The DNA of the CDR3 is TGTGCCTGGAGCAAGGGCCCAAATGAAAAACTGTTTTTT. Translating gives CAWSKGPNEKLFF.

Here the CDR3 reads CASSFSHLGNQPQHF. For the CDR3, the DNA is TGTGCCAGCAGCTTTTCTCATTTGGGCAATCAGCCCCAGCATTTT. The chain combines TRBV13 with TRBJ1-5; D gene unclear. V lost 3 bases, J lost 2 bases, and 11 bases lay in between. The CDR3 is 15 residues long. Germline V gives CDR1 PRHDT, CDR2 FYEKMQ (reference sequence).

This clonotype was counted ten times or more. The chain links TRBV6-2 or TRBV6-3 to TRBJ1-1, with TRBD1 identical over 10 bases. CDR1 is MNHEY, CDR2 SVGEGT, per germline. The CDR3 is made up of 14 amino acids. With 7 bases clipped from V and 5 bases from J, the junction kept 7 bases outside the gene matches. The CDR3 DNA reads TGTGCCAGCAATACGGACAGGGGGAGGACTGAAGCTTTCTTT. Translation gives CASNTDRGRTEAFF.

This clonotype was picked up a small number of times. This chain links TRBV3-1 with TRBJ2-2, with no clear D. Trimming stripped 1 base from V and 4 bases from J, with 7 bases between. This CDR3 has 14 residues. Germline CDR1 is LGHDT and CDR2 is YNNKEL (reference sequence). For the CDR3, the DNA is TGTGCCAGCAGCCAAGCCTCCTTCACCGGGGAGCTGTTTTTT. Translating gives CASSQASFTGELFF.

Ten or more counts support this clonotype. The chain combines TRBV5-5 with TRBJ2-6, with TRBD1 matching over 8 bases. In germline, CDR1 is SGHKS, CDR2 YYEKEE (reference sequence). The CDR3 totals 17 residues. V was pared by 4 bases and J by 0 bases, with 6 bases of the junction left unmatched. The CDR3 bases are TGTGCCAGCAGCACTCCGGGACAGGCCTCTGGGGCCAACGTCCTGACTTTC. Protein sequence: CASSTPGQASGANVLTF.

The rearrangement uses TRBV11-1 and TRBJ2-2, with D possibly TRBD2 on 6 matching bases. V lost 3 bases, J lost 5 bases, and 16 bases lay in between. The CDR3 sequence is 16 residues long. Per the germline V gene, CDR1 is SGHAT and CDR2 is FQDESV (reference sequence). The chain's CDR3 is CASSFEGGTQTGELFF. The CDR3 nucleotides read TGTGCCAGCAGCTTTGAAGGCGGGACCCAGACCGGGGAGCTGTTTTTT.

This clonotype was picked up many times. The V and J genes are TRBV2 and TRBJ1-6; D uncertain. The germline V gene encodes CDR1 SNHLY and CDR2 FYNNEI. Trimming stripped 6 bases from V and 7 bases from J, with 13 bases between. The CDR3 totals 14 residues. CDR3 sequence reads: CASRRDIGNSPLHF. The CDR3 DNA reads TGTGCCAGCAGGAGAGACATAGGGAATTCACCCCTCCACTTT.

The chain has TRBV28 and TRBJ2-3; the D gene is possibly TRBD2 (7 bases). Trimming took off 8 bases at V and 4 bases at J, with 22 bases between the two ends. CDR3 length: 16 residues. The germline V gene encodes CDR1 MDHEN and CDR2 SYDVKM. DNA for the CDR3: TGTGCCAGCGGCCTCCTCGGTAAGGGGGGGGCAGATACGCAGTATTTT. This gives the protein CASGLLGKGGADTQYF.

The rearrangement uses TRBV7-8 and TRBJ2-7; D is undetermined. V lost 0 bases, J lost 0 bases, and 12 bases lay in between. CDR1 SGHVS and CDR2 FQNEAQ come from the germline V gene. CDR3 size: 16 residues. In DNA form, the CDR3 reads TGTGCCAGCAGCTTAGCCTGGAACTCCTACTCCTACGAGCAGTACTTC. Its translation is CASSLAWNSYSYEQYF.

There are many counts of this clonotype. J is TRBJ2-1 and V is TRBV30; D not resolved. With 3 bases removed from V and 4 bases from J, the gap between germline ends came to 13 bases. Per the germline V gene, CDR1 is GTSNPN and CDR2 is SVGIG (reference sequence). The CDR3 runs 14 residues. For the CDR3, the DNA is TGTGCCTGGAGCAATACCCTGACATACAATGAGCAGTTCTTC. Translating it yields CAWSNTLTYNEQFF.

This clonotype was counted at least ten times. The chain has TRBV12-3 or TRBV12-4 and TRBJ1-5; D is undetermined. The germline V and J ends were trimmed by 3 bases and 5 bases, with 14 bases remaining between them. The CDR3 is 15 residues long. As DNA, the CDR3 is TGTGCCAGCAGTTTGGTATCCGGGAGGGATCAGCCCCAGCATTTT. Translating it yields CASSLVSGRDQPQHF.